The sequence of this T cell receptor beta chain was determined in a study of OX40 agonist ivuxolimab in advanced cancers. About the study as a whole: The costimulatory receptor OX40 (CD134) was targeted by ivuxolimab, a fully human IgG2 agonistic monoclonal antibody. Intravenous ivuxolimab was administered to patients every 2 weeks at six dose levels: 0.01, 0.1, 0.3, 1.5, 3 and 10 mg/kg. Of the 50 to 55 dose-escalation patients, hepatocellular carcinoma was present in approximately 20, melanoma in roughly 15, renal cell carcinoma in 9 and head and neck cancer in 9. The dose-escalation cohort was about 83% male with a mean age of approximately 60 years, ranging from 23 to 79. Prior anti-PD-1, anti-PD-L1 or anti-CTLA-4 therapy was permitted, and approximately 39% of dose-escalation patients had received checkpoint inhibitors. Partial responses were achieved by three dose-escalation patients, of whom one had hepatocellular carcinoma and two had cutaneous melanoma. The purpose of peripheral TCRbeta sequencing was to test whether ivuxolimab changed TCR sequence diversity and led to clonal T-cell expansion. The paper covers the monotherapy dose-escalation part of the phase I ivuxolimab trial, which included N = 52 patients. Study-wide conclusions, independent of this receptor: After ivuxolimab, CD8+ T cells had more expanded clones than CD4+ T cells on average. Which antigens the clonally expanded peripheral T cells were specific for was not determined. Low levels of normalized T-cell clonal expansion were also seen in some patients who did not respond. At doses of 0.1 to 3.0 mg/kg, clonal expansion of both CD4+ and CD8+ T cells in blood was seen between baseline and week 6. In the 0.1-3.0 mg/kg groups, partial responders were among the patients with the lowest normalized peripheral clonal expansion, particularly in CD8+ T cells.

The CDR3 sequence holds 19 residues, the cysteine and phenylalanine included. CDR3 DNA only is kept here, 57 bases in frame from base 1. For CDR1 and CDR2, the germline V gene lists ENHRY and SYGVKD. Unmatched junction bases come to 14, with V trimmed by 7 bases and J by 2 bases. The trial excluded patients who had a history of autoimmune disease or who were on systemic immunosuppression. Peripheral blood for TCR sequencing was drawn from every dose cohort at baseline, at cycle 4 day 1 and at cycle 7 day 1. The samples were taken from a phase I, first-in-human, multicenter, open-label dose-escalation trial of ivuxolimab. Adults with locally advanced or metastatic melanoma, renal cell, hepatocellular, or head and neck squamous cell carcinoma were enrolled in the trial. CD4+ and CD8+ T cells were sorted separately from peripheral blood before TCR sequencing. Comments on this clone: It lacks a known antigen. The input lacks base qualities; no much larger clone sits a single base away.

Genomic DNA was isolated from the sorted cells so that the TCRbeta CDR3 region could be sequenced. TCRbeta CDR3 regions were sequenced using the immunoSEQ Assay. Sourced from immuneACCESS, this table was stored by TCRdb with only in-frame sequences that have V and J called. A share of the clones is absent; for the studies checked, an unresolved V gene accounts for under half, and the remainder has no known explanation. In this sample the table shows about 84,000 clones, about 80% of which occur a single time. The ten largest clones capture less than 3% of the sample. Sequenced material: CD4+ or CD8+ T cells sorted from blood, taken in a trial of the OX40 agonist ivuxolimab. The receptor was isolated from an adult with an advanced solid tumor such as melanoma, head and neck, liver or kidney cancer. Recombination joined TRBV10-3 with TRBJ2-2; 12 bases in between match TRBD2. CDR3 region: CAITGEWLAGGFNTGELFF. DNA sequence: TGTGCCATCACGGGCGAGTGGCTAGCGGGGGGGTTTAACACCGGGGAGCTGTTTTTT.